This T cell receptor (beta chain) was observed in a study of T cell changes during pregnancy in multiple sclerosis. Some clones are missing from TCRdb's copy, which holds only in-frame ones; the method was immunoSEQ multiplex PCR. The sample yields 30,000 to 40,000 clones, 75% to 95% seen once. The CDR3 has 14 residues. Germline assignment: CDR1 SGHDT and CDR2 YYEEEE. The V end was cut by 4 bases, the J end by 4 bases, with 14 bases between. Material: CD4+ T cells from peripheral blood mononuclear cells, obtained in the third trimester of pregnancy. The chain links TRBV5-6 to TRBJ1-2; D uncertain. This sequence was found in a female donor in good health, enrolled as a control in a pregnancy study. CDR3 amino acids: CASSLSLEAYGYTF. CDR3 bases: TGTGCCAGCAGCCTATCACTCGAAGCCTATGGCTACACCTTC.